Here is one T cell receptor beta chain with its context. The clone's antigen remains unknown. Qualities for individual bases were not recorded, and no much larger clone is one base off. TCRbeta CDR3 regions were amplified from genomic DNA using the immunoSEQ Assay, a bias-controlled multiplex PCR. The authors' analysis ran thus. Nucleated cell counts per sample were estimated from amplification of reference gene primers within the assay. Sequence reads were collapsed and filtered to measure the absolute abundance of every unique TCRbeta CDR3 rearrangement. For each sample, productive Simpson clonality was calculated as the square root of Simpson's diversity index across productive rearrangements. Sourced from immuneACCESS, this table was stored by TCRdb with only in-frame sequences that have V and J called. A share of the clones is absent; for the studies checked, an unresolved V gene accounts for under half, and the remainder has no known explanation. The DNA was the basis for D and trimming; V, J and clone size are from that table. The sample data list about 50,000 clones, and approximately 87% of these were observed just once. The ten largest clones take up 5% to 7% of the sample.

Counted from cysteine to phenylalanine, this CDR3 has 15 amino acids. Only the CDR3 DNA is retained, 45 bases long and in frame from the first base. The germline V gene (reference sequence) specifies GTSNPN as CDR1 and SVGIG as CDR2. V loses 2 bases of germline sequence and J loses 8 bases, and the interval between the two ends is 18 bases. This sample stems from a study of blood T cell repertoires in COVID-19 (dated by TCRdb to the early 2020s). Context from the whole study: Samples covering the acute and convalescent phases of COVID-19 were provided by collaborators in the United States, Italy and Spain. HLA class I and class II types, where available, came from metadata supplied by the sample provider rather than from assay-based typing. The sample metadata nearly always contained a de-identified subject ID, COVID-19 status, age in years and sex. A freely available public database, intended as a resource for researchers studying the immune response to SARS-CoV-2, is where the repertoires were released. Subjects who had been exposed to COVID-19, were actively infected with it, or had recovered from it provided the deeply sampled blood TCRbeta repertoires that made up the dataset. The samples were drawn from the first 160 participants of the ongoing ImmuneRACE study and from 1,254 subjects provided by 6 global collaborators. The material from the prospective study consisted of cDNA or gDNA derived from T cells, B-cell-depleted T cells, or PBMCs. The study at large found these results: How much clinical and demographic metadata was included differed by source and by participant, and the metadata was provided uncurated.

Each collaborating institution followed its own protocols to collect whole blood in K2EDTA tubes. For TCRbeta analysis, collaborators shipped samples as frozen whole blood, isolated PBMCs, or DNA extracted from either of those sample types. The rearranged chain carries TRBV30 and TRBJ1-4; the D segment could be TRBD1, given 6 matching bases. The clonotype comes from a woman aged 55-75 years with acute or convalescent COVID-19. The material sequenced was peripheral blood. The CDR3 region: CAWSRDNTRQEKLFF. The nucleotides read TGTGCCTGGAGTCGGGACAATACCCGCCAAGAAAAACTGTTTTTT.